The 30 T cell receptor beta chains below all came from one sample that was sequenced in a study of identical twins. TCRdb fed the 5' RACE reads into MiXCR, producing one record per CDR3 protein. The data hold about 920,000 distinct CDR3 sequences, with about 12% observed a single time. The sample was also linked to a second study, of yellow fever vaccine responses in identical twins.

What was sequenced was PBMCs. Source of these receptors: a woman younger than 30 in good health.

The chain carries TRBV7-9 and TRBJ2-3, with TRBD1 matching 9 bases. Trimming cost V 4 bases and J 5 bases; bases outside gene matches: 7. Germline values: CDR1 SEHNR, CDR2 FQNEAQ (reference sequence). The CDR3 is 15 residues long. The CDR3, as DNA: TGTGCCAGCAGCTCAAACAGGGGGCACATAGATACGCAGTATTTT. Its protein is CASSSNRGHIDTQYF.

This clonotype was seen a handful of times. The chain uses TRBV7-2 and TRBJ2-1; D tentatively fits TRBD1 or TRBD2 (5 bases each). The CDR3 runs to 14 residues. The V and J ends lost 3 bases and 3 bases respectively, with 9 bases between them. CDR1 SGHTA and CDR2 FQGNSA come from the germline V gene. DNA of the CDR3: TGTGCCAGCAGCTTCCGGGACGGCTACAATGAGCAGTTCTTC. It is translated as CASSFRDGYNEQFF.

This clonotype has only a few counts. The CDR3 here is CASSTLKQGLSYNEQFF. CDR3 DNA: TGCGCCAGCAGCACCCTAAAACAGGGCCTCTCCTACAATGAGCAGTTCTTC. V usage is TRBV5-1 and J usage is TRBJ2-1; possible D gene TRBD1, 6 bases. The CDR3 has 17 residues. Germline V CDR1 and CDR2: SGHRS, YFSETQ. The V end lost 4 bases, the J end lost 0 bases, and 17 bases lay between the germline ends.

A few counts support this clonotype. The chain joins TRBV28 to TRBJ2-3; no clear D. Per the germline V gene, CDR1 is MDHEN and CDR2 is SYDVKM. The length of the CDR3 is 11 residues. The V gene lost 8 bases and the J gene lost 6 bases, with 9 bases spanning the gap. The DNA for the CDR3 is TGTGCCAGCCGCTTTGCGGATACGCAGTATTTT. Translated, it gives CASRFADTQYF.

This clonotype turned up a few times. The chain employs TRBV3-1 and TRBJ2-2; D ambiguous. Per the germline V gene, CDR1 is LGHDT and CDR2 is YNNKEL (reference sequence). V lost 0 bases, J lost 7 bases, and 18 bases lay in between. This CDR3 region has 17 residues. The CDR3 DNA follows: TGTGCCAGCAGCCAAGAAGGAATAAGAGGTCCAATCGGGGAGCTGTTTTTT. Protein: CASSQEGIRGPIGELFF.

This clonotype was counted ten times or more. The V call is TRBV18, the J call TRBJ1-2; no clear D gene. Germline CDR1 is KGHSH and CDR2 is LQKENI. V was pared by 0 bases and J by 9 bases, with 17 bases between. This CDR3 contains 15 residues. CDR3 in DNA: TGTGCCAGCTCACCACCGGCAGCGCCATACCTGCGCTACACCTTC. Amino acids: CASSPPAAPYLRYTF. The entire variable domain, with the rest obtained from reference TRBV18 and TRBJ1-2, is as follows: NAGVMQNPRHLVRRRGQEARLRCSPMKGHSHVYWYRQLPEEGLKFMVYLQKENIIDESGMPKERFSAEFPKEGPSILRIQQVVRGDSAAYFCASSPPAAPYLRYTFGSGTRLTVV.

This clonotype has more than one count but fewer than ten. V and J are TRBV9 and TRBJ2-7, with D perhaps TRBD2 (6 bases). V was trimmed by 4 bases and J by 5 bases, leaving 13 bases between them. This CDR3 has 13 amino acids. Germline V gene sequence: CDR1 SGDLS, CDR2 YYNGEE. The CDR3 DNA reads as TGTGCCAGCAGCCTGCGCGGGACGGACGAGCAGTACTTC. Translated, it gives CASSLRGTDEQYF.

This clonotype showed up just a few times. V gene TRBV20-1 combines with J gene TRBJ2-1; TRBD2 might be the D (5 bases). The CDR3 is 12 amino acids. With 5 bases removed from V and 6 bases from J, the gap between germline ends came to 11 bases. Germline V CDR1 and CDR2: DFQATT, SNEGSKA (reference sequence). CDR3 region: CSAVEGFNEQFF. The CDR3 DNA follows: TGCAGTGCTGTCGAGGGTTTCAATGAGCAGTTCTTC.

The rearrangement links TRBV4-1 to TRBJ2-3; weak D call: TRBD2 (6 bases). The germline V gene encodes CDR1 MGHRA and CDR2 YSYEKL. This CDR3 comprises 16 residues. Trimming stripped 4 bases from V and 0 bases from J, with 14 bases between. For the CDR3, the DNA is TGCGCCAGCAGCCTGGAACTAGCAGCTAGCACAGATACGCAGTATTTT. Its protein product is CASSLELAASTDTQYF.

The table lists this clonotype with a few counts. This chain connects TRBV21-1 to TRBJ1-5; no DNA check was done on the table's D call, TRBD1. TRBV21-1 is deemed a pseudogene. The CDR3 length is 16 residues. In nucleotides, the CDR3 is TGTGCCAGCAGCAGGGGCAGGGGGCCTAACAATCAGCCCCAGCATTTT. This codes for CASSRGRGPNNQPQHF.

This clonotype has at least ten counts. This sequence joins TRBV13 and TRBJ2-1; D gene unclear. The germline V gene has CDR1 PRHDT and CDR2 FYEKMQ (reference sequence). V lost 3 bases and J lost 8, with 5 bases in between. This CDR3 region has 11 residues. The CDR3 coding sequence is TGTGCCAGCAGCTTTGGCCATGAGCAGTTCTTC. It is translated as CASSFGHEQFF.

This clonotype was observed a few times. The V gene is TRBV18, the J gene TRBJ2-1, with D possibly being TRBD1 (6 bases). There are 14 residues in the CDR3. V was clipped by 3 bases and J by 5 bases, with 11 bases between them. The germline gives CDR1 KGHSH, CDR2 LQKENI. The DNA for the CDR3 is TGTGCCAGCTCACCCGGACAGCACGACAATGAGCAGTTCTTC. Translated, it gives CASSPGQHDNEQFF. Using reference TRBV18 and TRBJ2-1 for the parts outside the CDR3, the full variable domain is NAGVMQNPRHLVRRRGQEARLRCSPMKGHSHVYWYRQLPEEGLKFMVYLQKENIIDESGMPKERFSAEFPKEGPSILRIQQVVRGDSAAYFCASSPGQHDNEQFFGPGTRLTVL.

This clonotype has a handful of counts. The CDR3 here is CSARAVGQETQYF. In nucleotides, the CDR3 is TGCAGTGCTAGAGCAGTGGGGCAAGAGACCCAGTACTTC. The J gene is TRBJ2-5, the V gene TRBV20-1; unclear D gene. Trimming took off 1 base at V and 2 bases at J, with 8 bases between the two ends. The CDR3 has 13 residues. Germline V gene data show CDR1 as DFQATT and CDR2 as SNEGSKA (reference sequence).

The chain combines TRBV14 with TRBJ2-3; D is possibly TRBD2 (6 bases). CDR3 length equals 16 residues. In germline, CDR1 is SGHDN, CDR2 FVKESK. V was clipped by 0 bases and J by 2 bases, with 12 bases between them. The CDR3 region is CASSQDFGGNTDTQYF. CDR3 coding DNA: TGTGCCAGCAGCCAAGATTTTGGCGGGAACACAGATACGCAGTATTTT.

V usage is TRBV28 and J usage is TRBJ2-1, with 8 nucleotides matching TRBD2. The CDR3 is 15 amino acids. V lost 8 bases and J lost 9; bases outside the gene matches: 15. Germline V gene sequence: CDR1 MDHEN, CDR2 SYDVKM. The CDR3 region is CASGPKVAGMVEQFF. DNA for the CDR3: TGTGCCAGCGGCCCCAAAGTAGCGGGAATGGTTGAGCAGTTCTTC.

This sequence joins TRBV29-1 and TRBJ2-3; a weak D match, TRBD1 (5 bases). Germline-derived CDR1 and CDR2 are SQVTM and ANQGSEA. The CDR3 runs 14 residues. V was trimmed by 7 bases and J by 10 bases, leaving 24 bases between them. Here the CDR3 reads CSADRGQGLEAQYF. CDR3 sequence (DNA): TGCAGCGCGGACCGTGGGCAGGGCTTGGAAGCGCAGTATTTT.

At least ten counts were recorded for this clonotype. The V and J genes are TRBV4-1 and TRBJ1-1, with D unclear. The germline gives CDR1 MGHRA, CDR2 YSYEKL. V dropped 3 bases and J dropped 1 base, with 12 bases sitting between them. There are 15 residues in the CDR3. This CDR3 is CASSHPSNGNTEAFF. The CDR3 DNA reads TGCGCCAGCAGCCACCCGTCCAATGGGAACACTGAAGCTTTCTTT.

This clonotype appeared a few times. The chain is built from TRBV12-3 or TRBV12-4 and TRBJ2-3, with D tentatively TRBD2 (5 bases). With 5 bases removed from V and 0 bases from J, the gap between germline ends came to 15 bases. The CDR3 extends over 16 amino acids. The CDR3 loop is CASSDPGGYSTDTQYF. In DNA, the CDR3 is TGTGCCAGCAGTGACCCTGGCGGGTACAGCACAGATACGCAGTATTTT.

V is TRBV20-1 and J is TRBJ2-3; D unclear. The CDR3 spans 13 residues. Between the trimmed V and J ends, which lost 3 bases and 2 bases, there was a span of 9 bases. Germline lookup yields CDR1 DFQATT and CDR2 SNEGSKA (reference sequence). The CDR3 is CSARTEYTDTQYF. CDR3 sequence (DNA): TGCAGTGCTAGGACGGAATACACAGATACGCAGTATTTT.

The chain couples TRBV11-3 to TRBJ2-7; TRBD1 is a possible D gene (5 bases). CDR1 and CDR2 from the germline V gene are SGHNT and YENEEA. The V and J ends lost 5 bases and 6 bases respectively, with 17 bases between them. The CDR3 is 14 residues long. The DNA of the CDR3 is TGTGCCAGCAGCCCCCGGTTGGTGGGGCTCGAGCAGTACGTC. The encoded protein is CASSPRLVGLEQYV.

This clonotype occurred many times. The J gene is TRBJ2-7, the V gene TRBV12-3 or TRBV12-4; maybe TRBD2 (6 bases). The germline V and J ends were trimmed by 8 bases and 2 bases, with 10 bases remaining between them. The CDR3 has 12 amino acids. The CDR3 here is CASGRTTYEQYF. CDR3 nucleotides: TGTGCCAGCGGGAGGACGACCTACGAGCAGTACTTC.

In its sample, this clonotype was seen many times. The V call is TRBV29-1, the J call TRBJ2-5; tentatively, D is TRBD2 (7 bases). Looked up from germline, CDR1 is SQVTM and CDR2 is ANQGSEA. V lost 6 bases to trimming and J lost 1 base, with 12 bases between them. CDR3 size: 13 residues. In DNA form, the CDR3 reads TGCAGCGTGGGGAGGGGGAGCCAAGAGACCCAGTACTTC. This sequence encodes CSVGRGSQETQYF.

V is TRBV3-1 and J is TRBJ2-2; D gene uncertain. The germline V and J ends were trimmed by 5 bases and 4 bases, with 11 bases remaining between them. CDR1 and CDR2 from the germline V gene are LGHDT and YNNKEL (reference sequence). This CDR3 has 14 amino acids. CDR3 residues: CASSSTWVTGELFF. CDR3 DNA sequence: TGTGCCAGCAGCTCGACATGGGTCACCGGGGAGCTGTTTTTT. Drawing the rest from reference TRBV3-1 and TRBJ2-2, the complete variable domain is DTAVSQTPKYLVTQMGNDKSIKCEQNLGHDTMYWYKQDSKKFLKIMFSYNNKELIINETVPNRFSPKSPDKAHLNLHINSLELGDSAVYFCASSSTWVTGELFFGEGSRLTVL.

There are many counts of this clonotype. This chain links TRBV11-2 with TRBJ2-3; D is ambiguous. The CDR3 is 13 residues long. Deletions cut 5 bases from V and 1 base from J, with 7 bases between. The germline gives CDR1 SGHAT, CDR2 FQNNGV. This chain's CDR3 is CASSLPGTDTQYF. DNA of the CDR3: TGTGCCAGCAGCCTCCCTGGCACAGATACGCAGTATTTT.

The genes are TRBV6-2 or TRBV6-3 and TRBJ2-1; D remains ambiguous. CDR1 is MNHEY and CDR2 is SVGEGT in the germline V gene. CDR3 length: 17 residues. The germline V and J ends were trimmed by 2 bases and 0 bases, with 14 bases remaining between them. The CDR3 DNA reads as TGTGCCAGCAGTTACCCAGTAGATCAAGGCTCCTACAATGAGCAGTTCTTC. Translation gives CASSYPVDQGSYNEQFF.

This clonotype has just a few counts. V gene TRBV18 combines with J gene TRBJ2-7, with D perhaps TRBD2 (6 bases). Germline CDR1 and CDR2: KGHSH and LQKENI. The CDR3 totals 15 residues. Trimming removed 4 bases at V and 2 bases at J, with 15 bases between. CDR3 sequence: CASSRTTGEAYEQYV. In DNA, the CDR3 is TGTGCCAGCTCACGTACTACTGGGGAGGCCTACGAGCAGTACGTC.

This clonotype showed up just a few times. The V gene is TRBV7-7, the J gene TRBJ2-5; 9 nucleotides agree with TRBD1. The CDR3 length is 14 residues. J was trimmed by 8 bases and V by 5 bases; bases with no gene match: 9. Germline V lookup: CDR1 SSHAT, CDR2 FNYEAQ (reference sequence). CDR3 loop: CASSNDRGEGTQYF. CDR3 nucleotide sequence: TGTGCCAGCAGCAATGACAGGGGGGAAGGAACCCAGTACTTC.

This clonotype was detected a few times. This rearrangement joins TRBV20-1 to TRBJ2-1, with 9 bases matching TRBD2. Germline trimming cut 0 bases from V and 2 bases from J; bases unmatched to any gene: 5. The CDR3 has 16 amino acids. In germline, CDR1 is DFQATT, CDR2 SNEGSKA (reference sequence). CDR3 amino acids: CSARDFERGAYNEQFF. Here the CDR3 DNA reads TGCAGTGCTAGAGATTTTGAGCGGGGGGCCTACAATGAGCAGTTCTTC.

This clonotype was found a few times. The J gene is TRBJ2-2, the V gene TRBV2; D remains unclear. Germline V lookup: CDR1 SNHLY, CDR2 FYNNEI. The V end lost 1 base, the J end lost 5 bases, and 8 bases lay between the germline ends. There are 14 residues in the CDR3. The CDR3 region has the DNA TGTGCCAGCAGTGAAGTAAAGTCGACCGGGGAGCTGTTTTTT. Its translation is CASSEVKSTGELFF. Full variable domain (rest looked up from reference TRBV2 and TRBJ2-2): EPEVTQTPSHQVTQMGQEVILRCVPISNHLYFYWYRQILGQKVEFLVSFYNNEISEKSEIFDDQFSVERPDGSNFTLKIRSTKLEDSAMYFCASSEVKSTGELFFGEGSRLTVL.

This clonotype was detected ten times or more. The V call is TRBV20-1, the J call TRBJ2-1; D is uncertain. This CDR3 has 15 amino acids. Germline V gene lookup returns CDR1 DFQATT and CDR2 SNEGSKA (reference sequence). The ends were cut back, 0 bases at V and 3 bases at J, with 12 bases in the middle. The CDR3 is CSARDYELGYNEQFF. The CDR3 bases are TGCAGTGCTAGAGATTATGAGCTAGGCTACAATGAGCAGTTCTTC.